This TCR beta chain is from a study of molecular identifiers for immune sequencing clone quantification. This clonotype was recorded at least ten times. Its specificity is unknown. Regarding the study as a whole: Clones above 20 RNA copies held over 99% of effector molecules, under 1% in naive cells.

A single record per CDR3 protein comes from TCRdb applying MiXCR to the PCR reads. The sample lists a few hundred thousand distinct CDR3 sequences, roughly 23% occurring once. Sample: naive CD8+ T cells from blood, with Jurkat cell RNA spiked in. Noted subset: FACS-sorted CD8+CD4-CCR7+CD45RA+ naive T cells. This sequence was found in a human donor in good health. Some libraries in this study had Jurkat cell RNA spiked in.

CDR3 sequence (DNA): TGCGCCAGCAGCTTGGGAGGGAGCGGCAATGAGCAGTTCTTC. It specifies CASSLGGSGNEQFF. V and J are TRBV5-1 and TRBJ2-1; D might be TRBD2 (5 bases). Germline CDR1 reads SGHRS; CDR2 reads YFSETQ. The CDR3 runs 14 residues. V was trimmed by 0 bases and J by 6 bases, leaving 10 bases between them. The variable domain in full, completed from reference TRBV5-1 and TRBJ2-1, reads KAGVTQTPRYLIKTRGQQVTLSCSPISGHRSVSWYQQTPGQGLQFLFEYFSETQRNKGNFPGRFSGRQFSNSRSEMNVSTLELGDSALYLCASSLGGSGNEQFFGPGTRLTVL.